This TCR beta chain is from a study of blood T cell repertoires in COVID-19. Repertoires were generated with immunoSEQ multiplex PCR, while TCRdb's copy carries only in-frame clones and drops some. The sample lists about 280,000 clones; just under 90% were seen once. Germline assignment: CDR1 SGHDT and CDR2 YYEEEE. The CDR3 has 15 residues. V was shortened by 0 bases and J by 14 bases, with 23 bases between the two germline ends. The sample consisted of peripheral blood. The chain is built from TRBV5-6 and TRBJ1-2; possibly TRBD1 for D (5 bases). This clonotype was sampled from a woman in her twenties or thirties with COVID-19, enrolled during active disease. For the CDR3, the DNA is TGTGCCAGCAGCTTGGGGGCGGCGGGGACCCGGTTTTCGACCTTC. It yields the protein CASSLGAAGTRFSTF.